These 2 T cell receptor beta chains share one sample of origin, sequenced in a study of OX40 agonist ivuxolimab in advanced cancers. Profiled with immunoSEQ multiplex PCR; TCRdb holds only in-frame clones, not every one. The sample lists approximately 69,000 clones; around four fifths were seen once. The sample in question was CD4+ or CD8+ T cells sorted from blood, obtained in a trial of the OX40 agonist ivuxolimab. The origin of the receptors is an adult with an advanced solid tumor such as melanoma, head and neck, liver or kidney cancer.

The chain uses TRBV7-9 and TRBJ1-4, with D unresolved. The CDR3 sequence is 14 residues long. V was shortened by 4 bases and J by 5 bases, with 11 bases between the two germline ends. Germline V lookup: CDR1 SEHNR, CDR2 FQNEAQ (reference sequence). CDR3 sequence (DNA): TGTGCCAGCAGCTCGACAAAGAACAATGAAAAACTGTTTTTT. Translating gives CASSSTKNNEKLFF.

This clone has more than one count but fewer than ten. V usage is TRBV28 and J usage is TRBJ1-1; D gene unclear. Germline CDR1 and CDR2: MDHEN and SYDVKM. The CDR3 runs 11 residues. V was pared by 2 bases and J by 8 bases, with 6 bases between. CDR3 sequence: CASSLQREAFF. The DNA of the CDR3 is TGTGCCAGCAGTTTACAGCGGGAAGCTTTCTTT.